The 10 T cell receptor beta chains in this list originate from one sample, sequenced in a study of CD8 T cells in ankylosing spondylitis. TCRdb recomputed calls from the 5' RACE reads with MiXCR, one row per CDR3 protein. Counted here are roughly 700,000 distinct CDR3 sequences, 19% occurring once; the ten biggest clones make up about a fifth. No antigen has been identified for these receptors. Overall study results and limits: Characteristic, it appeared, of ankylosing spondylitis blood was a TCR beta motif of 7 or 8 highly homologous variants.

Sequenced material: blood, either unsorted or a sorted T cell fraction (not recorded which). The receptors originated from a male donor with ankylosing spondylitis.

This clonotype showed up just a few times. The chain links TRBV20-1 to TRBJ2-1; 9 bases line up with TRBD2. The V gene end was trimmed by 1 base and the J gene end by 0 bases; junction bases not matched to a gene: 10. Germline V gene sequence: CDR1 DFQATT, CDR2 SNEGSKA (reference sequence). The CDR3 contains 18 residues. The CDR3: CSARVVSGGLSSYNEQFF. As DNA, the CDR3 is TGCAGTGCTAGAGTGGTTAGCGGGGGCCTAAGCTCCTACAATGAGCAGTTCTTC.

This clonotype was counted between two and nine times. The chain carries TRBV12-3 or TRBV12-4 and TRBJ2-3; 12 nucleotides agree with TRBD2. The CDR3 is 20 residues long. J was trimmed by 2 bases and V by 2 bases; bases with no gene match: 14. CDR3 protein: CASSLSSVTSGGKITDTQYF. DNA for the CDR3: TGTGCCAGCAGTTTATCGTCCGTAACTAGCGGGGGGAAGATCACAGATACGCAGTATTTT.

The gene calls are TRBV12-3 or TRBV12-4 and TRBJ1-3; D ambiguous. Deletions cut 7 bases from V and 0 bases from J, with 19 bases between. The CDR3 consists of 17 residues. This chain's CDR3 is CASKRRGMAYSGNTIYF. CDR3 coding DNA: TGTGCCAGCAAGAGGCGGGGAATGGCGTACTCTGGAAACACCATATATTTT.

The J gene is TRBJ2-1, the V gene TRBV7-2; 8 bases align to TRBD1. The CDR3 is 15 residues long. From germline, CDR1 is SGHTA and CDR2 FQGNSA. Trimming took 2 bases from V and 4 from J; bases not matched to a gene: 4. Written as DNA, the CDR3 is TGTGCCAGCAGCTTACCCCGGACAGGGTACAATGAGCAGTTCTTC. Encoded protein: CASSLPRTGYNEQFF.

This clonotype was seen a handful of times. In DNA, the CDR3 is TGTGCCAGCAGCCAAAAGCCAGCCTATGACTCTGGAAACACCATATATTTT. Translating gives CASSQKPAYDSGNTIYF. The J gene is TRBJ1-3, the V gene TRBV3-1; D is ambiguous. This CDR3 has 17 residues. The germline V gene encodes CDR1 LGHDT and CDR2 YNNKEL (reference sequence). Trimming pared 2 bases from V and 0 bases from J, leaving 14 bases between.

This clonotype was found a few times. This chain connects TRBV4-2 to TRBJ2-7, with D perhaps matching TRBD2 (5 bases). The CDR3 extends over 16 amino acids. Germline lookup yields CDR1 LGHNA and CDR2 YNFKEQ. V lost 0 bases to trimming and J lost 1 base, with 13 bases between them. This CDR3 reads CASSQETGVPSYEQYF. The CDR3 DNA reads as TGTGCCAGCAGCCAAGAAACCGGGGTGCCTTCCTACGAGCAGTACTTC.

This clonotype came up many times. This rearrangement joins TRBV6-2 or TRBV6-3 to TRBJ1-1, with D uncertain. The CDR3 contains 13 residues. The germline V gene encodes CDR1 MNHEY and CDR2 SVGEGT. V gave up 4 bases and J gave up 3 bases, with 9 bases separating them. CDR3 sequence: CASSSMMDTEAFF. CDR3 DNA: TGTGCCAGCAGTTCCATGATGGACACTGAAGCTTTCTTT.

The sample holds many counts of this clonotype. The V and J genes are TRBV6-1 and TRBJ2-5; D not resolved. CDR1 and CDR2 from the germline V gene are MNHNS and SASEGT. This CDR3 region has 12 residues. Deletions cut 1 base from V and 9 bases from J, with 9 bases between. The CDR3 here is CASSEEPPAQYF. The CDR3 DNA sequence: TGTGCCAGCAGTGAAGAACCCCCAGCCCAGTACTTC.

This clonotype was observed many times. At one end the junction does not follow the germline gene, possibly because of a read error. This chain joins TRBV7-8 and TRBJ2-7, with TRBD1 as a possible D gene (5 bases). CDR1 and CDR2 (germline): SGHVS, FQNEAQ. This CDR3 is 12 amino acids long. The CDR3 DNA follows: TGTGCCAGCAGCTTATGGACACTCAGAAATTCCTTC. Encoded protein: CASSLWTLRNSF. Combining the CDR3 with reference TRBV7-8 and TRBJ2-7 gives the whole variable domain GAGVSQSPRYKVAKRGQDVALRCDPISGHVSLFWYQQALGQGPEFLTYFQNEAQLDKSGLPSDRFFAERPEGSVSTLKIQRTQQEDSAVYLCASSLWTLRNSFGPGTRLTVT.

This chain connects TRBV18 to TRBJ1-1; 10 bases align to TRBD1. CDR1 is KGHSH, CDR2 LQKENI, per germline. After removal of 5 bases from V and 5 bases from J, the junction contained 11 bases not matched to a gene. The CDR3 spans 16 residues. The CDR3 region is CASSTRGTGEGTEAFF. The CDR3, as DNA: TGTGCCAGCTCAACACGGGGGACAGGGGAGGGGACTGAAGCTTTCTTT.